These T cell receptor beta chains were read from a single sample in a study of T cell repertoires and HLA-DP antigens. Profiled with immunoSEQ multiplex PCR; TCRdb holds only in-frame clones, not every one. The table records about 89,000 clones, about nine tenths of them present only once. These TCRs are of unknown antigen specificity. The sequencing sample was made of CD4+ T cells from PBMCs. These receptor sequences come from a man in his forties or fifties in good health and CMV-seronegative. The CDR3 runs from the conserved cysteine through the conserved F or W. A D gene is named only where the DNA matches it firmly.

V gene	D gene	J gene	CDR3 protein	CDR3 DNA
TRBV18	-	TRBJ2-2	CASSPRPVGTGELFF	TGTGCCAGCTCACCACGCCCGGTAGGCACCGGGGAGCTGTTTTTT
TRBV7-2	-	TRBJ2-7	CASSSSRTSYEQYF	TGTGCCAGCAGCTCTAGCCGCACCTCCTACGAGCAGTACTTC
TRBV11-2	-	TRBJ1-1	CASSPGPSAEAFF	TGTGCCAGCAGCCCGGGACCATCTGCTGAAGCTTTCTTT
TRBV2	-	TRBJ1-5	CASGRDSNQPQHF	TGTGCCAGCGGACGGGATAGCAATCAGCCCCAGCATTTT
TRBV11-2	-	TRBJ1-2	CASSLVPQIDGYTF	TGTGCCAGCAGCTTAGTCCCCCAGATAGATGGCTACACCTTC
TRBV7-9	-	TRBJ2-7	CASSPPLGYEQYF	TGTGCCAGCAGCCCCCCCTTGGGGTACGAGCAGTACTTC
TRBV5-6	TRBD1	TRBJ2-6	CASTQGDRGLGANVLTF	TGTGCCAGCACCCAGGGGGACAGGGGGCTCGGGGCCAACGTCCTGACTTTC
TRBV28	-	TRBJ2-7	CASSTTYEQYF	TGTGCCAGCAGTACAACGTACGAGCAGTACTTC
TRBV7-9	TRBD2	TRBJ2-5	CASSLTGLAGGKETQYF	TGTGCCAGCAGCCTAACCGGACTAGCGGGAGGGAAAGAGACCCAGTACTTC
TRBV19	-	TRBJ2-7	CASSIEGTVTSYEQYF	TGTGCCAGTAGTATAGAGGGCACAGTAACCTCCTACGAGCAGTACTTC
TRBV7-2	TRBD2	TRBJ2-5	CASRPSGGRETQYF	TGTGCCAGCAGACCTAGCGGGGGGAGGGAGACCCAGTACTTC
TRBV18	-	TRBJ2-1	CASSEANEQFF	TGTGCCAGCTCAGAAGCCAATGAGCAGTTCTTC
TRBV20-1	-	TRBJ2-2	CSAGRTGELFF	TGCAGTGCTGGGAGAACCGGGGAGCTGTTTTTT
TRBV5-4	TRBD2	TRBJ2-3	CASSQTSGTDTQYF	TGTGCCAGCAGTCAGACTAGCGGGACAGATACGCAGTATTTT
TRBV7-9	-	TRBJ2-6	CASSLAIGGGSSGANVLTF	TGTGCCAGCAGCTTAGCTATCGGGGGCGGCAGCTCTGGGGCCAACGTCCTGACTTTC
TRBV7-2	TRBD1	TRBJ1-1	CASSQDRQNTEAFF	TGTGCCAGCAGCCAGGACAGGCAGAACACTGAAGCTTTCTTT
TRBV9	-	TRBJ1-5	CASSKDGSNQPQHF	TGTGCCAGCAGTAAGGACGGGAGCAATCAGCCCCAGCATTTT
TRBV7-9	-	TRBJ2-7	CASSSPSSYEQYF	TGTGCCAGCAGCTCCCCAAGCTCCTACGAGCAGTACTTC